This passage covers 23 T cell receptor beta chains from one sample sequenced in a study of CD8+CD57+ T cells in acquired aplastic anemia. Patients picked for sequencing had shown CD8+CD57+ cell expansion detected by flow cytometry. Genomic DNA acted as the template from which TCR beta VDJ combination and CDR3 sequence profiling were carried out. TCRdb used MiXCR to reprocess the reads, holding one entry per CDR3 protein. The table records a few hundred thousand distinct CDR3 sequences, around 30% of them present only once. The sample was sorted CD4+, CD8+, or CD8+CD57+ T cells (not recorded which) from PBMCs. The source of these receptors is a human donor with aplastic anemia.

The V and J genes are TRBV18 and TRBJ1-2, with 7 bases aligning to TRBD1. The CDR3 totals 15 residues. CDR1 is KGHSH, CDR2 LQKENI, per germline. With V trimmed by 0 bases and J by 5 bases, 6 bases remained unmatched. The CDR3 reads CASSPPTGQIYGYTF. As DNA, the CDR3 is TGTGCCAGCTCACCACCGACAGGGCAGATTTATGGCTACACCTTC.

This chain connects TRBV30 to TRBJ1-3; no firm D call. V was clipped by 6 bases and J by 4 bases, with 13 bases between them. Germline assignment: CDR1 GTSNPN and CDR2 SVGIG (reference sequence). The CDR3 covers 13 residues. The CDR3 region is CACVPVEGNTIYF. The CDR3 coding sequence is TGTGCCTGTGTCCCGGTCGAAGGAAACACCATATATTTT.

This clonotype was seen more than once but under ten times. The CDR3, as DNA: TGTGCCAGTAGTACCTCAGGCTTCTCTGGAAACACCATATATTTT. Translation: CASSTSGFSGNTIYF. V is TRBV19 and J is TRBJ1-3; no definite D call. The V end lost 4 bases, the J end lost 0 bases, and 10 bases lay between the germline ends. CDR3 length equals 15 residues. The V gene's germline CDR1 is LNHDA and CDR2 SQIVND (reference sequence).

This clonotype was seen more than once but under ten times. A much larger clone lies one base from this, so it may be a read error. CDR3 protein: CASSQPRAAALGYTF. CDR3 nucleotides: TGTGCCAGTAGTCAGCCCCGGGCAGCTGCGCTAGGCTACACCTTC. The chain recombines TRBV19 with TRBJ1-2; D uncertain. This CDR3 comprises 15 residues. V was cut by 5 bases and J by 8 bases, with 21 bases left in between. Germline CDR1 LNHDA, CDR2 SQIVND (reference sequence).

This clonotype showed up just a few times. The rearrangement joins TRBV11-2 to TRBJ2-5, with 12 nucleotides matching TRBD2. Germline V CDR1 and CDR2: SGHAT, FQNNGV. J gave up 7 bases and V 5 bases, and 5 bases lay outside the gene matches. The CDR3 is made up of 14 amino acids. The CDR3 protein is CASSETSGGGTQYF. CDR3 DNA: TGTGCCAGCAGCGAGACTAGCGGGGGAGGGACCCAGTACTTC. The full variable domain, rest sourced from reference TRBV11-2 and TRBJ2-5, is EAGVAQSPRYKIIEKRQSVAFWCNPISGHATLYWYQQILGQGPKLLIQFQNNGVVDDSQLPKDRFSAERLKGVDSTLKIQPAKLEDSAVYLCASSETSGGGTQYFGPGTRLLVL.

V is TRBV2 and J is TRBJ1-5; D may be TRBD1 (5 bases). This CDR3 is 14 amino acids long. V shed 7 bases and J shed 7 bases, with 17 bases lying between them. CDR1 is SNHLY and CDR2 is FYNNEI in the germline V gene. The chain's CDR3 is CASNPGPRGQPQHF. DNA of the CDR3: TGTGCCAGCAACCCAGGACCGCGGGGGCAGCCCCAGCATTTT.

Regarding this clonotype: Given a much more abundant clone one base away, this may be a read error. The rearrangement joins TRBV2 to TRBJ1-5, with 7 bases identical to TRBD1. The CDR3 has 16 amino acids. V lost 7 bases, J lost 4 bases, and 13 bases stayed unmatched. Germline CDR1 and CDR2: SNHLY and FYNNEI. The CDR3 spells CASKLSGGNRNQPQHF. The CDR3 DNA reads TGTGCCAGCAAGTTGTCAGGGGGAAATCGGAATCAGCCCCAGCATTTT. Complete variable domain (other parts from reference TRBV2 and TRBJ1-5): EPEVTQTPSHQVTQMGQEVILRCVPISNHLYFYWYRQILGQKVEFLVSFYNNEISEKSEIFDDQFSVERPDGSNFTLKIRSTKLEDSAMYFCASKLSGGNRNQPQHFGDGTRLSIL.

The table lists this clonotype with many counts. The rearrangement joins TRBV9 to TRBJ2-7, with 8 bases fitting TRBD2. The CDR3 sequence is 15 residues long. With V trimmed by 2 bases and J by 5 bases, 9 bases remained unmatched. Germline-derived CDR1 and CDR2 are SGDLS and YYNGEE. CDR3 region: CASSVGLGAGDEQYF. The DNA of the CDR3 is TGTGCCAGCAGCGTGGGACTAGGGGCGGGGGACGAGCAGTACTTC.

This clonotype showed up many times. The DNA for the CDR3 is TGTGCCAGTAAGTTGTCCAATCAGCCCCAGCATTTT. Amino acids: CASKLSNQPQHF. The V and J genes are TRBV19 and TRBJ1-5; unclear D gene. CDR1 LNHDA and CDR2 SQIVND come from the germline V gene (reference sequence). Trimming removed 7 bases at V and 3 bases at J, with 7 bases between. This CDR3 spans 12 amino acids.

This clonotype was seen only a few times. V usage is TRBV5-1 and J usage is TRBJ1-2, with D unresolved. This CDR3 contains 14 residues. The germline V gene encodes CDR1 SGHRS and CDR2 YFSETQ. Trimming left V 0 bases short and J 5 bases short, with 11 bases between. CDR3 residues: CASSLEPVNYGYTF. CDR3 nucleotide sequence: TGCGCCAGCAGCTTGGAGCCAGTAAATTATGGCTACACCTTC. Supplemented by reference TRBV5-1 and TRBJ1-2, the full variable domain reads KAGVTQTPRYLIKTRGQQVTLSCSPISGHRSVSWYQQTPGQGLQFLFEYFSETQRNKGNFPGRFSGRQFSNSRSEMNVSTLELGDSALYLCASSLEPVNYGYTFGSGTRLTVV.

This clonotype was recorded a few times. One base away lies a much larger clone, so this may be a sequencing read error. This chain links TRBV11-2 with TRBJ1-6; D unclear. The CDR3 extends over 15 amino acids. CDR1 and CDR2 from the germline V gene are SGHAT and FQNNGV. CDR3: CASSLDPPGNSPPHF. The CDR3 DNA follows: TGTGCCAGCAGCTTAGATCCGCCGGGGAATTCACCCCCCCACTTT.

For the CDR3, the DNA is TGCAGTGCTAGTCATGCAGGGATGCTTTCCTACGAGCAGTACTTC. Its translation: CSASHAGMLSYEQYF. The chain links TRBV20-1 to TRBJ2-7, with D perhaps TRBD1 (5 bases). V lost 3 bases, J lost 1 base, and 16 bases lay in between. This CDR3 contains 15 residues. Germline CDR1 DFQATT, CDR2 SNEGSKA (reference sequence).

This clonotype turned up a few times. The gene calls are TRBV5-1 and TRBJ2-1; 11 bases match TRBD2. The length of the CDR3 is 15 residues. Losses at the gene ends were 4 bases for V and 7 bases for J; bases not matched to a gene: 7. Germline V gene data show CDR1 as SGHRS and CDR2 as YFSETQ. CDR3 region: CASSPLAGERNEQFF. For the CDR3, the DNA is TGCGCCAGCAGCCCACTAGCGGGAGAGAGAAATGAGCAGTTCTTC.

In its sample, this clonotype was seen many times. V gene TRBV15 combines with J gene TRBJ1-2; tentative D call: TRBD1 (6 bases). Trimming cost V 0 bases and J 6 bases, with 17 bases left between them. CDR1 is LNHNV, CDR2 YYDKDF, per germline (reference sequence). The CDR3 is 16 residues long. CDR3 loop: CATSRDLRQGWDGYTF. CDR3 bases: TGTGCCACCAGCAGAGATCTTCGGCAGGGGTGGGATGGCTACACCTTC.

V gene TRBV20-1 combines with J gene TRBJ2-5, with TRBD2 identical over 12 bases. The germline V gene has CDR1 DFQATT and CDR2 SNEGSKA (reference sequence). V was clipped by 4 bases and J by 4 bases; unmatched bases: 10. This CDR3 is built from 16 residues. CDR3 in amino acids: CSATLVTSGSAETQYF. The CDR3 DNA is TGCAGTGCTACGCTCGTGACTAGCGGGAGTGCAGAGACCCAGTACTTC.

The chain has TRBV24-1 and TRBJ2-7, with TRBD1 matching over 10 bases. The CDR3 consists of 12 residues. V gave up 5 bases and J gave up 8 bases; unmatched junction bases: 2. Germline assignment: CDR1 KGHDR and CDR2 SFDVKD. The CDR3, as DNA: TGTGCCACCAGTGCGGGACAGGGGAAGCAGTACTTC. It specifies CATSAGQGKQYF.

V and J are TRBV30 and TRBJ1-5; 8 bases fit TRBD1. Trimming cost V 4 bases and J 7 bases; bases outside gene matches: 18. The germline V gene has CDR1 GTSNPN and CDR2 SVGIG (reference sequence). The CDR3 consists of 17 residues. This CDR3 is CAWNSMEGSGGIQPQHF. The CDR3 DNA is TGTGCCTGGAACTCAATGGAGGGGTCAGGGGGCATCCAGCCCCAGCATTTT. The entire variable domain, with the rest obtained from reference TRBV30 and TRBJ1-5, is as follows: SQTIHQWPATLVQPVGSPLSLECTVEGTSNPNLYWYRQAAGRGLQLLFYSVGIGQISSEVPQNLSASRPQDRQFILSSKKLLLSDSGFYLCAWNSMEGSGGIQPQHFGDGTRLSIL.

The table lists this clonotype with many counts. The J gene is TRBJ1-5, the V gene TRBV19, with D uncertain. Germline CDR1 reads LNHDA; CDR2 reads SQIVND (reference sequence). CDR3 length: 14 residues. With 9 bases removed from V and 7 bases from J, the gap between germline ends came to 19 bases. The CDR3 reads CASSSVGGGQPQHF. The CDR3 nucleotides read TGTGCCAGCTCCTCGGTTGGCGGCGGGCAGCCCCAGCATTTT.

The chain is built from TRBV28 and TRBJ1-1; D gene unclear. With 2 bases removed from V and 4 bases from J, the gap between germline ends came to 14 bases. Germline V gene lookup returns CDR1 MDHEN and CDR2 SYDVKM. The CDR3 runs 15 residues. CDR3 DNA: TGTGCCAGCAGTTTACTCGACACCCAGCGCACTGAAGCTTTCTTT. The encoded protein is CASSLLDTQRTEAFF.

This clonotype has a handful of counts. CDR3 in DNA: TGTGCCAGCAATCCCCAGCAGGGGAGTTGGTCAGATACGCAGTATTTT. The encoded protein is CASNPQQGSWSDTQYF. The chain employs TRBV2 and TRBJ2-3, with D perhaps matching TRBD1 (6 bases). Germline V lookup: CDR1 SNHLY, CDR2 FYNNEI. The CDR3 consists of 16 residues. V gave up 7 bases and J gave up 4 bases, with 21 bases separating them.

This clonotype was recorded a few times. The chain combines TRBV20-1 with TRBJ1-5, with 10 bases matching TRBD1. J lost 3 bases, V lost 7 bases, and 6 bases had no gene match. Germline V CDR1 and CDR2: DFQATT, SNEGSKA (reference sequence). CDR3 length: 14 residues. CDR3 coding DNA: TGCAGTGGCAGGACAGGGGGGGACAATCAGCCCCAGCATTTT. It specifies CSGRTGGDNQPQHF.

This clonotype was seen repeatedly, ten times or more. V is TRBV7-8 and J is TRBJ2-1; D perhaps matches TRBD1 (6 bases). Per germline, CDR1 SGHVS and CDR2 FQNEAQ. This CDR3 contains 14 residues. V was shortened by 7 bases and J by 7 bases, with 17 bases between the two germline ends. This CDR3 reads CASTLLGADNEQFF. For the CDR3, the DNA is TGTGCCAGCACCCTCTTGGGGGCGGATAATGAGCAGTTCTTC.

This clonotype was observed at least ten times. The chain is built from TRBV10-1 and TRBJ2-2; D unclear. Deletions cut 5 bases from V and 6 bases from J, with 7 bases between. The CDR3 is 12 residues long. Germline values: CDR1 WNHNN, CDR2 SYGVQD (reference sequence). This CDR3 reads CASSSGAGELFF. The CDR3 region has the DNA TGCGCCAGCAGTTCGGGTGCCGGGGAGCTGTTTTTT.